The present entry profiles one T cell receptor (beta chain) with its context. Measured with immunoSEQ multiplex PCR; TCRdb has only the in-frame clones, and not every one. The sample lists around 170,000 clones; roughly 84% were seen once. This record comes from a study of blood T cell repertoires in COVID-19. Study-level background: In each case, the material was cDNA or gDNA derived from T cells, B-cell-depleted T cells, or PBMCs.

CDR1 and CDR2 from the germline V gene are LNHNV and YYDKDF (reference sequence). V gave up 5 bases and J gave up 12 bases, with 29 bases separating them. This CDR3 is built from 17 residues. The chain has TRBV15 and TRBJ2-1, with D possibly being TRBD2 (6 bases). Source material: peripheral blood. This receptor was obtained from a young man with active or convalescent COVID-19. CDR3 amino acids: CATSPGSGGGALLGQFF. The CDR3 DNA reads TGTGCCACCAGCCCCGGCTCAGGCGGAGGGGCCCTCTTGGGGCAGTTCTTC.